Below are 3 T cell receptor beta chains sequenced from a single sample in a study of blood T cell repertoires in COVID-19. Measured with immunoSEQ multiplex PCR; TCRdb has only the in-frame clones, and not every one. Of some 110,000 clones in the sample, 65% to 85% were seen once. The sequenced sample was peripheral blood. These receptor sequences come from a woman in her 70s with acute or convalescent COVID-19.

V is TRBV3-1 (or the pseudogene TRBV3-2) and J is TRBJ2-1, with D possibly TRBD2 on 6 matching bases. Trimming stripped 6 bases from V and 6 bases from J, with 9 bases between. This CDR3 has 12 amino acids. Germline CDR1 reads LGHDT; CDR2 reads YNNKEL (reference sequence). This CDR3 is CASSRSGNEQFF. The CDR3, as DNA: TGTGCCAGCAGTCGTAGCGGCAATGAGCAGTTCTTC.

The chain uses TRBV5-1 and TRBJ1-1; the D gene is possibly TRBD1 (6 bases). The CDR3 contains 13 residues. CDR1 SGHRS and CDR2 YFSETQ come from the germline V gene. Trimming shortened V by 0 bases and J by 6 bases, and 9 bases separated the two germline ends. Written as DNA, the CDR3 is TGCGCCAGCAGCTTGGCCAGGGGCGCTGAAGCTTTCTTT. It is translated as CASSLARGAEAFF.

The CDR3 DNA reads TGTGCCAGCAGCCAGACAGGGGGCAACACTGAAGCTTTCTTT. It yields the protein CASSQTGGNTEAFF. This chain connects TRBV6-5 to TRBJ1-1, with 10 bases identical to TRBD1. CDR3 size: 14 residues. Germline-derived CDR1 and CDR2 are MNHEY and SVGAGI. V trimming: 6 bases; J trimming: 2 bases; junction bases outside the gene matches: 3.